This T cell receptor (beta chain) appears in the sequencing data of a study of cytomegalovirus exposure and HLA in healthy donors. Broader study findings: The classifier reportedly diagnosed cytomegalovirus status with high sensitivity and specificity.

Researchers ran the PCR with 60 Vbeta and 13 Jbeta primers. Produced via immunoSEQ multiplex PCR; TCRdb's table is partial and in-frame only. This sample carries 90,000 to 110,000 clones, 65% to 85% of them seen once, and the ten largest clones take approximately 6.1%. Note on this clone: Its matching antigen is unknown.

Trimming stripped 2 bases from V and 4 bases from J, with 14 bases between. Germline V gene lookup returns CDR1 SGHTA and CDR2 FQGNSA. The CDR3 is 15 residues long. The sequence was obtained from a man younger than 30 in good health and CMV-seronegative. Sequences were obtained from PBMCs. This chain links TRBV7-2 with TRBJ2-5; perhaps TRBD2 as D (5 bases). The CDR3 protein is CASSLYRGGPETQYF. The CDR3 nucleotides are TGTGCCAGCAGCTTATATAGAGGAGGACCAGAGACCCAGTACTTC. The complete variable domain, with remaining parts taken from reference TRBV7-2 and TRBJ2-5, reads GAGVSQSPSNKVTEKGKDVELRCDPISGHTALYWYRQSLGQGLEFLIYFQGNSAPDKSGLPSDRFSAERTGGSVSTLTIQRTQQEDSAVYLCASSLYRGGPETQYFGPGTRLLVL.